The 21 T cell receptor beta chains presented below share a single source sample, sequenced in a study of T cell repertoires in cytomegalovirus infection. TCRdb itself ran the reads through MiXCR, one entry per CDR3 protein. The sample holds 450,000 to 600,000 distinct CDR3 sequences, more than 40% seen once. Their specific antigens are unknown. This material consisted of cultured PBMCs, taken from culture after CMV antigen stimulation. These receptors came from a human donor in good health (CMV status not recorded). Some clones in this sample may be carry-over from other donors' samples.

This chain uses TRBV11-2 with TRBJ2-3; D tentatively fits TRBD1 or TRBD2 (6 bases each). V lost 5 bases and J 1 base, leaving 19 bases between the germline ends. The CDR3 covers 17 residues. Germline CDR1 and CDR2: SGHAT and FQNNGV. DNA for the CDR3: TGTGCCAGCAGCCGCCGGAGGGGGGACTGGGGCACAGATACGCAGTATTTT. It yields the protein CASSRRRGDWGTDTQYF.

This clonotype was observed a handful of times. The CDR3 DNA reads TGCAGCGTGGCACAGAATAGCAATCAGCCCCAGCATTTT. It codes for CSVAQNSNQPQHF. The chain employs TRBV29-1 and TRBJ1-5; D gene uncertain. This CDR3 is 13 amino acids long. Trimming stripped 6 bases from V and 0 bases from J, with 9 bases between. Germline lookup yields CDR1 SQVTM and CDR2 ANQGSEA.

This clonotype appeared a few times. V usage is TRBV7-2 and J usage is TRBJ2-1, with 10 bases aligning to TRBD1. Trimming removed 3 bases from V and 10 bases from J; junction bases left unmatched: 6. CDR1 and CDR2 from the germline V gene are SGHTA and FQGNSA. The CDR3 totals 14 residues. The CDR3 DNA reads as TGTGCCAGCAGCTTTAGGACAGGGGGGATCGAGCAGTTCTTC. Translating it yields CASSFRTGGIEQFF.

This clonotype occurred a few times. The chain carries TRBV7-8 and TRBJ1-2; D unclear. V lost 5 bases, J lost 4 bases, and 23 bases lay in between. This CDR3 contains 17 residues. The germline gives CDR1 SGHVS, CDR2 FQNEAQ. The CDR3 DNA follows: TGTGCCAGCAGCCCTATCGCACGTAGCTACCTGGGCTATGGCTACACCTTC. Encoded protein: CASSPIARSYLGYGYTF. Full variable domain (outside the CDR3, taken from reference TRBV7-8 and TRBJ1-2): GAGVSQSPRYKVAKRGQDVALRCDPISGHVSLFWYQQALGQGPEFLTYFQNEAQLDKSGLPSDRFFAERPEGSVSTLKIQRTQQEDSAVYLCASSPIARSYLGYGYTFGSGTRLTVV.

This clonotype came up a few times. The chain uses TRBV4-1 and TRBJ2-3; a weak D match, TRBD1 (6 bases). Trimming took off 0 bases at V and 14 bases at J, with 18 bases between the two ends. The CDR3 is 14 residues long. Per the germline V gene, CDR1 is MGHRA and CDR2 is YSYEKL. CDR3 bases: TGCGCCAGCAGCCAAGAGGACAGAGGCGAACGCCGGTATTTT. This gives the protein CASSQEDRGERRYF.

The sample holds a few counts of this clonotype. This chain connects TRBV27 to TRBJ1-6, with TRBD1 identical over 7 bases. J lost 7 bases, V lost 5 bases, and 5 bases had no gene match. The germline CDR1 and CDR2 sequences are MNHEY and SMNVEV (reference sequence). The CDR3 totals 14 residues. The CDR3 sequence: CASSPRDRNSPLHF. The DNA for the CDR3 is TGTGCCAGCAGTCCTCGGGACAGAAATTCACCCCTCCACTTT.

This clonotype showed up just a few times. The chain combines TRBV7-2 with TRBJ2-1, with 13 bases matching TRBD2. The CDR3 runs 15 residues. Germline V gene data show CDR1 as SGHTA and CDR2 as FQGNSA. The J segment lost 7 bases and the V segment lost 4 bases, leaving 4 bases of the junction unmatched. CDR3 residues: CASSWTSGSGNEQFF. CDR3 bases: TGTGCCAGCAGCTGGACTAGCGGGAGTGGGAATGAGCAGTTCTTC.

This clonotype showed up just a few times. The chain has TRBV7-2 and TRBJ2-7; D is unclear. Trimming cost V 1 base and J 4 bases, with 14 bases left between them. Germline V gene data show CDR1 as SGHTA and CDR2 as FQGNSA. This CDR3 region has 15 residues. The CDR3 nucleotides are TGTGCCAGCAGCTTAGTATTTGCGACGGAATACGAGCAGTACTTC. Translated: CASSLVFATEYEQYF.

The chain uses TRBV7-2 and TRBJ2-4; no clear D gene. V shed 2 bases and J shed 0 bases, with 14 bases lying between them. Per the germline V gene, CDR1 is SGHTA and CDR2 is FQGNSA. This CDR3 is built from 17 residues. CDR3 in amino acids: CASSLTRALVAKNIQYF. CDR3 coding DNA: TGTGCCAGCAGCTTAACGCGAGCCCTGGTAGCCAAAAACATTCAGTACTTC.

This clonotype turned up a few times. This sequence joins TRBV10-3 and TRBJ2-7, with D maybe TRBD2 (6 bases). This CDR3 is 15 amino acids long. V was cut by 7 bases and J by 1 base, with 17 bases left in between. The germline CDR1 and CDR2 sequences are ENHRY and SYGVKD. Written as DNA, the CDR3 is TGTGCCATCATACTGACCCGGGACTGGTCCTACGAGCAGTACTTC. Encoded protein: CAIILTRDWSYEQYF.

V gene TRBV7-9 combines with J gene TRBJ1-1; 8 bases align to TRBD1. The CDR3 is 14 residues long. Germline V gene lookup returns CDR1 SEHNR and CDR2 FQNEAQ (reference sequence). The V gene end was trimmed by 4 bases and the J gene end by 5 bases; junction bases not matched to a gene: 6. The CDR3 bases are TGTGCCAGCAGCTCGAACAGGGGGTGGACTGAAGCTTTCTTT. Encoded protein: CASSSNRGWTEAFF. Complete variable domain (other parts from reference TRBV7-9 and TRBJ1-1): DTGVSQNPRHKITKRGQNVTFRCDPISEHNRLYWYRQTLGQGPEFLTYFQNEAQLEKSRLLSDRFSAERPKGSFSTLEIQRTEQGDSAMYLCASSSNRGWTEAFFGQGTRLTVV.

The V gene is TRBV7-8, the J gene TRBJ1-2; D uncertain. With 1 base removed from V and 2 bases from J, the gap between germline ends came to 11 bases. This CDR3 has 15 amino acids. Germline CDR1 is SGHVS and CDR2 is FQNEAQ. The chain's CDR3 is CASSLDEPANYGYTF. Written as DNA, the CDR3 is TGTGCCAGCAGCTTAGATGAACCTGCGAACTATGGCTACACCTTC.

The CDR3: CASSVLAGGQAEQYF. CDR3 in DNA: TGTGCCAGTAGTGTGCTAGCGGGGGGCCAAGCCGAGCAGTACTTC. This chain links TRBV19 with TRBJ2-7; 11 bases align to TRBD2. V trimming: 5 bases; J trimming: 6 bases; junction bases outside the gene matches: 9. The CDR3 consists of 15 residues. Looked up from germline, CDR1 is LNHDA and CDR2 is SQIVND (reference sequence). Full variable domain (remainder filled in from reference TRBV19 and TRBJ2-7): DGGITQSPKYLFRKEGQNVTLSCEQNLNHDAMYWYRQDPGQGLRLIYYSQIVNDFQKGDIAEGYSVSREKKESFPLTVTSAQKNPTAFYLCASSVLAGGQAEQYFGPGTRLTVT.

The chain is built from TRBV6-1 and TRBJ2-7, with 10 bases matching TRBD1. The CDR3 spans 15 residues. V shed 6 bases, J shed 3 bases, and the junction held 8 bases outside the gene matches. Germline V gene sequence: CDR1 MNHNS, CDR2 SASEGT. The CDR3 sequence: CASRPGQGGLYEQYF. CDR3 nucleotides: TGTGCCAGCAGGCCCGGACAGGGGGGTCTCTACGAGCAGTACTTC.

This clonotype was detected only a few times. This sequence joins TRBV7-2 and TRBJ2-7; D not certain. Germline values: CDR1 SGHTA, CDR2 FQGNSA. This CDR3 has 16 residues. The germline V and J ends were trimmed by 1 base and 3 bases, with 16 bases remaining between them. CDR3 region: CASSLDIGRLYYEQYF. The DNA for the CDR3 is TGTGCCAGCAGCTTAGATATCGGGCGACTCTACTACGAGCAGTACTTC.

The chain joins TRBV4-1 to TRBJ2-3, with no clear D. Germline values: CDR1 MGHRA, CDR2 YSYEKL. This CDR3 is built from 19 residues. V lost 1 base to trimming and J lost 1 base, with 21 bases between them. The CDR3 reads CASSQALGPQGRRTDTQYF. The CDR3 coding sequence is TGCGCCAGCAGCCAAGCACTTGGCCCTCAAGGGCGACGCACAGATACGCAGTATTTT.

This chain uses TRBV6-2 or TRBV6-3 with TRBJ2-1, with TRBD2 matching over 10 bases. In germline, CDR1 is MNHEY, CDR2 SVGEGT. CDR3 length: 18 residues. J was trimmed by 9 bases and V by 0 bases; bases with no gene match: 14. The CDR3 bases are TGTGCCAGCAGTTACTCGCGACTTCAAGCGGGAGGGAGAAGTGAGCAGTTCTTC. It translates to CASSYSRLQAGGRSEQFF.

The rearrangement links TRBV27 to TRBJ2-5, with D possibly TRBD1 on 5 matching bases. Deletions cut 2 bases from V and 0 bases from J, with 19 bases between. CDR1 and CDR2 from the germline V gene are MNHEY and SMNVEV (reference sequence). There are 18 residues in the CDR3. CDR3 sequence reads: CASSLGPQQGWYQETQYF. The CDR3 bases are TGTGCCAGCAGTTTAGGCCCCCAGCAGGGTTGGTACCAAGAGACCCAGTACTTC.

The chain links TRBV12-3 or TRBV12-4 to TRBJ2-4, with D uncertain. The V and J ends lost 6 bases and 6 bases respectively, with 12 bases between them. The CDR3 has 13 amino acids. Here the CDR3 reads CASSLRALNIQYF. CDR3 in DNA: TGTGCCAGCAGCCTCCGGGCCTTAAACATTCAGTACTTC.

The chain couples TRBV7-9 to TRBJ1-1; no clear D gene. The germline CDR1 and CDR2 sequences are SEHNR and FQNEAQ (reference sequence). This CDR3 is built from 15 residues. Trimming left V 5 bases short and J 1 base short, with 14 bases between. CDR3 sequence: CASSPRAPTNTEAFF. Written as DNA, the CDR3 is TGTGCCAGCAGCCCCCGGGCCCCCACGAACACTGAAGCTTTCTTT.

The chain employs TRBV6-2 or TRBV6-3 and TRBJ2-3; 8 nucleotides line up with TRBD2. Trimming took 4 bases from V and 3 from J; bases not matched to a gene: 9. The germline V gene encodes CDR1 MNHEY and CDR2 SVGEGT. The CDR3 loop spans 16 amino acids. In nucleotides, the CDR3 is TGTGCCAGCAGTTCCTACATATCGGGAGGGACAGATACGCAGTATTTT. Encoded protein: CASSSYISGGTDTQYF.